The 28 T cell receptor beta chains given below trace back to one sample, sequenced in a study of shared clonotypes between healthy human individuals. Assay: immunoSEQ multiplex PCR; the TCRdb copy retains only in-frame clones and omits some. The table includes about 2 million clones, approximately 94% detected once. Naive CD8 cells were CD45RO-negative, positively selected for CCR7, excluding terminally differentiated effector memory CD45RA+ cells. The sequenced sample was naive CD8+ T cells sorted from blood. The receptors here all came from a man younger than 35 in good health.

This sequence joins TRBV27 and TRBJ2-7, with a possible D match to TRBD2 (5 bases). Germline CDR1 reads MNHEY; CDR2 reads SMNVEV (reference sequence). The V end lost 6 bases, the J end lost 6 bases, and 18 bases lay between the germline ends. The CDR3 is made up of 14 amino acids. The CDR3 is CASSLSQRMGEQYF. CDR3 sequence (DNA): TGTGCCAGCAGCTTAAGCCAGCGGATGGGCGAGCAGTACTTC.

The chain has TRBV7-8 and TRBJ1-5, with a possible D match to TRBD1 (6 bases). This CDR3 is 15 amino acids long. Trimming took 6 bases from V and 7 from J, leaving 19 bases between them. Looked up from germline, CDR1 is SGHVS and CDR2 is FQNEAQ. In nucleotides, the CDR3 is TGTGCCAGCAGTGACCCCAGGGGATGGGACCAGCCCCAGCATTTT. It is translated as CASSDPRGWDQPQHF.

Of note for this clone: Different DNA sequences within this sample yield the same CDR3. The chain is built from TRBV28 and TRBJ2-7, with D possibly being TRBD1 or TRBD2 (5 bases each). Germline assignment: CDR1 MDHEN and CDR2 SYDVKM. Trimming took 6 bases from V and 3 from J, leaving 9 bases between them. The CDR3 covers 12 residues. The DNA for the CDR3 is TGTGCCAGCAGCCCGGGGCTCTACGAGCAGTACTTC. Encoded protein: CASSPGLYEQYF.

This chain links TRBV10-2 with TRBJ2-7, with TRBD2 identical over 12 bases. Germline V gives CDR1 WSHSY, CDR2 SAAADI. The CDR3 length is 13 residues. J lost 4 bases, V lost 8 bases, and 3 bases had no gene match. The CDR3 sequence is CASASGGAYEQYF. CDR3 nucleotides: TGCGCCAGCGCTAGCGGGGGGGCATACGAGCAGTACTTC.

This clone has just a few counts. The chain employs TRBV12-5 and TRBJ1-1; D is unresolved. This CDR3 region has 12 residues. Trimming shortened V by 8 bases and J by 2 bases, and 9 bases separated the two germline ends. Per the germline V gene, CDR1 is LGHNT and CDR2 is FRNRAP. CDR3 sequence (DNA): TGTGCTAGTCTGGAGGGAAACACTGAAGCTTTCTTT. Protein sequence: CASLEGNTEAFF.

The chain recombines TRBV7-9 with TRBJ2-3, with no clear D. The CDR3 covers 15 residues. V was shortened by 5 bases and J by 2 bases, with 14 bases between the two germline ends. The V gene's germline CDR1 is SEHNR and CDR2 FQNEAQ (reference sequence). CDR3 coding DNA: TGTGCCAGCAGCCTCCCGACGGAACACACAGATACGCAGTATTTT. It translates to CASSLPTEHTDTQYF.

The chain links TRBV4-3 to TRBJ1-5; no firm D call. The germline CDR1 and CDR2 sequences are LGHNA and YSLEER. V was trimmed by 0 bases and J by 7 bases, leaving 10 bases between them. CDR3 length equals 14 residues. The CDR3 protein is CASSQDLFVQPQHF. In nucleotides, the CDR3 is TGCGCCAGCAGCCAAGATCTCTTTGTGCAGCCCCAGCATTTT.

V and J are TRBV2 and TRBJ2-3; 8 bases line up with TRBD2. The V gene end was trimmed by 2 bases and the J gene end by 3 bases; junction bases not matched to a gene: 4. The CDR3 is made up of 15 amino acids. Germline V CDR1 and CDR2: SNHLY, FYNNEI. The CDR3 is CASSEPGGGTDTQYF. CDR3 coding DNA: TGTGCCAGCAGTGAACCCGGGGGGGGAACAGATACGCAGTATTTT.

In the case of this clone: Within the sample, other DNA sequences also encode this same CDR3. This chain connects TRBV5-6 to TRBJ2-3, with unresolved D. This CDR3 is built from 12 residues. CDR1 is SGHDT and CDR2 is YYEEEE in the germline V gene. Trimming pared 4 bases from V and 1 base from J, leaving 4 bases between. This chain's CDR3 is CASSPGTDTQYF. CDR3 nucleotide sequence: TGTGCCAGCAGCCCGGGCACAGATACGCAGTATTTT.

The genes are TRBV9 and TRBJ1-2; D possibly corresponds to TRBD1 (5 bases). This CDR3 has 14 residues. Germline values: CDR1 SGDLS, CDR2 YYNGEE. The V and J ends lost 0 bases and 7 bases respectively, with 13 bases between them. DNA for the CDR3: TGTGCCAGCAGCGTAGAAATAGGGGACTCTGGCTACACCTTC. Protein: CASSVEIGDSGYTF.

This rearrangement joins TRBV15 to TRBJ2-5, with 10 bases that match TRBD2. The germline gives CDR1 LNHNV, CDR2 YYDKDF (reference sequence). This CDR3 comprises 18 residues. Germline trimming cut 4 bases from V and 0 bases from J; bases unmatched to any gene: 11. The CDR3 loop reads CATSTGSGGPLYQETQYF. CDR3 coding DNA: TGTGCCACCAGCACGGGTAGCGGGGGGCCCCTGTACCAAGAGACCCAGTACTTC.

The chain combines TRBV10-2 with TRBJ2-7; D remains ambiguous. The CDR3 is 11 amino acids. Germline V gene data show CDR1 as WSHSY and CDR2 as SAAADI. Trimming removed 3 bases at V and 5 bases at J, with 5 bases between. The CDR3 nucleotides read TGCGCCAGCAGTGACGCCCACGAGCAGTACTTC. Amino acid sequence: CASSDAHEQYF.

The chain joins TRBV10-3 to TRBJ2-7; D may be TRBD2 (5 bases). CDR1 is ENHRY, CDR2 SYGVKD, per germline. V dropped 10 bases and J dropped 5 bases, with 18 bases sitting between them. The CDR3 runs 13 residues. The CDR3 loop is CATNLPGSDEQYF. The CDR3 coding sequence is TGTGCCACCAACCTCCCGGGGTCGGACGAGCAGTACTTC.

This clone was detected a few times. The chain recombines TRBV30 with TRBJ1-1; possible D gene TRBD1, 6 bases. V lost 0 bases and J lost 5, with 13 bases in between. From germline, CDR1 is GTSNPN and CDR2 SVGIG (reference sequence). The CDR3 loop spans 14 amino acids. CDR3 residues: CAWSVGGGKTEAFF. DNA for the CDR3: TGTGCCTGGAGTGTAGGGGGAGGGAAAACTGAAGCTTTCTTT.

This chain's CDR3 is CASSVAPMDSPLHF. The CDR3 DNA reads as TGTGCCAGCAGCGTAGCCCCAATGGATTCACCCCTCCACTTT. V and J are TRBV9 and TRBJ1-6; D is unclear. Trimming left V 0 bases short and J 8 bases short, with 9 bases between. Per germline, CDR1 SGDLS and CDR2 YYNGEE. This CDR3 spans 14 amino acids.

J is TRBJ1-2 and V is TRBV20-1; TRBD1 might be the D (6 bases). Trimming stripped 4 bases from V and 6 bases from J, with 9 bases between. Germline V gene sequence: CDR1 DFQATT, CDR2 SNEGSKA (reference sequence). This CDR3 is built from 11 residues. The CDR3, as DNA: TGCAGTGCTACTGCAGGGGATGGCTACACCTTC. This codes for CSATAGDGYTF.

The chain couples TRBV19 to TRBJ2-7, with 7 bases aligning to TRBD1. CDR3 length equals 15 residues. Germline CDR1 LNHDA, CDR2 SQIVND (reference sequence). The ends lost 6 bases at V and 0 bases at J; junction bases unmatched: 8. CDR3 sequence (DNA): TGTGCCAGTAGCGACAGGGACCCCCTCTCCTACGAGCAGTACTTC. It specifies CASSDRDPLSYEQYF.

This chain uses TRBV28 with TRBJ1-6; 7 bases are shared with TRBD1. Per germline, CDR1 MDHEN and CDR2 SYDVKM. V dropped 3 bases and J dropped 6; count of bases not matched to a gene: 5. This CDR3 region has 15 residues. CDR3 in amino acids: CASSLTGQPNSPLHF. CDR3 sequence (DNA): TGTGCCAGCAGTTTGACGGGACAGCCTAATTCACCCCTCCACTTT.

Worth noting for this clone: This sample also contains other DNA sequences that code for the same CDR3. The chain combines TRBV27 with TRBJ2-7; maybe TRBD2 (6 bases). The CDR3 runs 14 residues. V dropped 3 bases and J dropped 4 bases, with 13 bases sitting between them. Germline CDR1 MNHEY, CDR2 SMNVEV (reference sequence). CDR3 coding DNA: TGTGCCAGCAGTTTCGGGCAGGGAGGTTACGAGCAGTACTTC. Translation: CASSFGQGGYEQYF.

V and J are TRBV6-6 and TRBJ2-2; 8 nucleotides match TRBD2. This CDR3 spans 16 amino acids. Germline lookup yields CDR1 MNHNY and CDR2 SVGAGI (reference sequence). V gave up 0 bases and J gave up 7 bases; unmatched junction bases: 7. This chain's CDR3 is CASSYSGLVGGGELFF. DNA for the CDR3: TGTGCCAGCAGTTACTCGGGACTAGTAGGCGGCGGGGAGCTGTTTTTT.

The rearrangement links TRBV30 to TRBJ2-7, with TRBD1 matching 10 bases. The ends lost 5 bases at V and 5 bases at J; junction bases unmatched: 3. This CDR3 spans 12 amino acids. The germline CDR1 and CDR2 sequences are GTSNPN and SVGIG (reference sequence). CDR3 sequence reads: CAWATGGDEQYF. CDR3 DNA: TGTGCCTGGGCGACAGGGGGCGACGAGCAGTACTTC.

The chain employs TRBV28 and TRBJ2-2, with 8 bases lining up with TRBD1. V lost 3 bases, J lost 0 bases, and 6 bases stayed unmatched. CDR3 length equals 17 residues. CDR1 is MDHEN, CDR2 SYDVKM, per germline. CDR3 region: CASSFNRGTSNTGELFF. For the CDR3, the DNA is TGTGCCAGCAGTTTCAACAGGGGGACTTCGAACACCGGGGAGCTGTTTTTT.

This rearrangement joins TRBV21-1 to TRBJ2-7; TRBD1 is the table's D call, not checked against the DNA. TRBV21-1 is a pseudogene. The CDR3 sequence is 14 residues long. In nucleotides, the CDR3 is TGTGCCAGCAGCCCTCCGGGACAGGGGTACGAGCAGTACTTC. Translated, it gives CASSPPGQGYEQYF.

V usage is TRBV19 and J usage is TRBJ1-1; D possibly corresponds to TRBD1 (5 bases). Trimming removed 3 bases at V and 1 base at J, with 18 bases between. The CDR3 has 17 amino acids. In germline, CDR1 is LNHDA, CDR2 SQIVND (reference sequence). The CDR3 region is CASSIYPDGGKNTEAFF. CDR3 sequence (DNA): TGTGCCAGTAGTATCTACCCAGACGGGGGGAAGAACACTGAAGCTTTCTTT.

The chain couples TRBV6-6 to TRBJ1-5; D remains unclear. Trimming cost V 5 bases and J 3 bases, with 17 bases left between them. The CDR3 length is 16 residues. Germline CDR1 and CDR2: MNHNY and SVGAGI (reference sequence). CDR3 nucleotides: TGTGCCAGCAGTCAAACCGCACCACCTTCCAATCAGCCCCAGCATTTT. It codes for CASSQTAPPSNQPQHF.

V is TRBV27 and J is TRBJ2-5; D unresolved. Trimming pared 5 bases from V and 5 bases from J, leaving 15 bases between. Looked up from germline, CDR1 is MNHEY and CDR2 is SMNVEV (reference sequence). CDR3 size: 14 residues. This CDR3 is CASSPIGAGETQYF. CDR3 bases: TGTGCCAGCAGTCCGATCGGAGCCGGGGAGACCCAGTACTTC.

The chain joins TRBV5-6 to TRBJ2-5, with unresolved D. The CDR3 length is 13 residues. The germline CDR1 and CDR2 sequences are SGHDT and YYEEEE. The V gene lost 3 bases and the J gene lost 4 bases, with 10 bases spanning the gap. CDR3: CASSWSSIETQYF. The CDR3 DNA follows: TGTGCCAGCAGCTGGTCCAGTATAGAGACCCAGTACTTC. The full variable domain, its missing parts supplied by reference TRBV5-6 and TRBJ2-5, is DAGVTQSPTHLIKTRGQQVTLRCSPKSGHDTVSWYQQALGQGPQFIFQYYEEEERQRGNFPDRFSGHQFPNYSSELNVNALLLGDSALYLCASSWSSIETQYFGPGTRLLVL.

This chain connects TRBV10-3 to TRBJ1-1; no clear D gene. Trimming stripped 4 bases from V and 0 bases from J, with 12 bases between. CDR1 and CDR2 (germline): ENHRY, SYGVKD. This CDR3 contains 15 residues. This CDR3 reads CAISGVEALNTEAFF. The CDR3 nucleotides are TGTGCCATCAGTGGGGTGGAAGCCCTGAACACTGAAGCTTTCTTT.